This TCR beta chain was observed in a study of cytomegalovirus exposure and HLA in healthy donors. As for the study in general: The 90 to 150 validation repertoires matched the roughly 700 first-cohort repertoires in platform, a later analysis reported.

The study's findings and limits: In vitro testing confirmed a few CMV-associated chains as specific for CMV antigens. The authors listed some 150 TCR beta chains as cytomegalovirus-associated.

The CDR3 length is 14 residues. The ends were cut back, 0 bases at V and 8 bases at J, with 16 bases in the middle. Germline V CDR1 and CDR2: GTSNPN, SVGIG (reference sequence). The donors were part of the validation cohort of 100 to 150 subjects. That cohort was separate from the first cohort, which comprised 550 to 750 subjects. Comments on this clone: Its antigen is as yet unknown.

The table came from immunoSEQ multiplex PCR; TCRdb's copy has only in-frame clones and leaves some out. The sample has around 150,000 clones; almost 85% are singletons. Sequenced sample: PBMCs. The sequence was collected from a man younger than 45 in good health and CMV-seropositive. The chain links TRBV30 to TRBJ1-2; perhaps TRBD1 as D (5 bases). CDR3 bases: TGTGCCTGGAGTGTAACCAGGGAGGCCGGGGGCTACACCTTC. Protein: CAWSVTREAGGYTF. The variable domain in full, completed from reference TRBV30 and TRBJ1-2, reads SQTIHQWPATLVQPVGSPLSLECTVEGTSNPNLYWYRQAAGRGLQLLFYSVGIGQISSEVPQNLSASRPQDRQFILSSKKLLLSDSGFYLCAWSVTREAGGYTFGSGTRLTVV.